This T cell receptor beta chain appears in the sequencing data of a study of blood T cell repertoires in COVID-19. Points on this clone: The sample carries other DNA sequences with the same CDR3.

Trimming cost V 3 bases and J 4 bases, with 6 bases left between them. The germline V gene encodes CDR1 SGHTA and CDR2 FQGNSA. CDR3 length: 12 residues. Measured with immunoSEQ multiplex PCR; TCRdb has only the in-frame clones, and not every one. This sample carries roughly 250,000 clones, approximately 82% of them seen once, and the ten largest clones take 4.9%. The clonotype comes from a woman aged 80 or older with active or convalescent COVID-19. This chain connects TRBV7-2 to TRBJ2-5; D may be TRBD2 (5 bases). Material for sequencing was peripheral blood. The CDR3 protein is CASSFAGETQYF. The CDR3 DNA reads as TGTGCCAGCAGCTTTGCGGGAGAGACCCAGTACTTC. Based on the CDR3 plus reference TRBV7-2 and TRBJ2-5, the full variable domain is GAGVSQSPSNKVTEKGKDVELRCDPISGHTALYWYRQSLGQGLEFLIYFQGNSAPDKSGLPSDRFSAERTGGSVSTLTIQRTQQEDSAVYLCASSFAGETQYFGPGTRLLVL.